The clone carrying this TCR beta chain was picked up a small number of times. Germline CDR1 SGHTA, CDR2 FQGTGA. This CDR3 has 13 residues. With 5 bases clipped from V and 7 bases from J, the junction kept 7 bases outside the gene matches. These data come from a study of patients and donors after allogeneic stem cell transplantation. TCRdb analysed the RT-PCR reads with MiXCR anew, one entry per CDR3 protein. The repertoire has fewer than 250,000 distinct CDR3 sequences, approximately 14% of them found once; the top ten carry roughly 11%. Sequencing was done on a sample of blood, either unsorted or a sorted T cell fraction (not recorded which). This TCR was recovered from a human donor who was either an allogeneic HSCT recipient or a stem cell or donor lymphocyte infusion donor (not recorded which). It is not recorded whose cells these are; they may come from a transplant donor. The V and J genes are TRBV7-3 and TRBJ1-1, with 7 nucleotides matching TRBD1. The CDR3 DNA follows: TGTGCCAGCAGCCTCGACAGGGCCAGTGAAGCTTTCTTT. Its protein product is CASSLDRASEAFF.